One and the same sample provided the 21 T cell receptor beta chains below, sequenced in a study of Ad26.COV2.S vaccination and SARS-CoV-2 variants. TCRdb's copy holds only in-frame clones and misses some; the assay was immunoSEQ multiplex PCR. The sample lists some 350,000 clones, roughly 94% occurring once. Specimen: peripheral blood, collected after recovery from COVID-19. These receptors all come from a human donor who had recovered from COVID-19.

This rearrangement joins TRBV10-3 to TRBJ1-4; D possibly corresponds to TRBD1 (6 bases). The CDR3 consists of 14 residues. Trimming stripped 3 bases from V and 7 bases from J, with 12 bases between. Germline loops: CDR1 ENHRY, CDR2 SYGVKD. CDR3 nucleotides: TGTGCCATCAGTGACCGGGACATAGGTGAAAAACTGTTTTTT. This gives the protein CAISDRDIGEKLFF.

J is TRBJ1-2 and V is TRBV27, with TRBD1 matching 9 bases. The ends lost 3 bases at V and 5 bases at J; junction bases unmatched: 7. This CDR3 is 15 amino acids long. Germline V gene sequence: CDR1 MNHEY, CDR2 SMNVEV (reference sequence). The DNA of the CDR3 is TGTGCCAGCAGTTTGACCCGGGACAGGGAGTATGGCTACACCTTC. Amino acid sequence: CASSLTRDREYGYTF.

The chain couples TRBV6-6 to TRBJ2-4, with 9 bases that match TRBD1. Germline V gene lookup returns CDR1 MNHNY and CDR2 SVGAGI (reference sequence). Trimming took 6 bases from V and 0 from J; bases not matched to a gene: 6. This CDR3 comprises 16 residues. The CDR3 is CASRMGQGEAKNIQYF. DNA for the CDR3: TGTGCCAGCAGGATGGGACAGGGAGAAGCCAAAAACATTCAGTACTTC.

The CDR3: CASSHLSKTYNEQFF. In DNA form, the CDR3 reads TGTGCCAGCAGCCACCTTTCCAAGACCTACAATGAGCAGTTCTTC. The chain is built from TRBV14 and TRBJ2-1; D uncertain. The germline V and J ends were trimmed by 3 bases and 2 bases, with 11 bases remaining between them. This CDR3 region has 15 residues. CDR1 is SGHDN, CDR2 FVKESK, per germline.

The rearrangement joins TRBV18 to TRBJ1-2; D possibly corresponds to TRBD1 (5 bases). The V end was cut by 2 bases, the J end by 3 bases, with 16 bases between. Germline-derived CDR1 and CDR2 are KGHSH and LQKENI. CDR3 length: 16 amino acids. CDR3 region: CASSPKVQGGDYGYTF. The CDR3 DNA follows: TGTGCCAGCTCACCAAAAGTTCAGGGTGGTGACTATGGCTACACCTTC. The complete variable domain, with remaining parts taken from reference TRBV18 and TRBJ1-2, reads NAGVMQNPRHLVRRRGQEARLRCSPMKGHSHVYWYRQLPEEGLKFMVYLQKENIIDESGMPKERFSAEFPKEGPSILRIQQVVRGDSAAYFCASSPKVQGGDYGYTFGSGTRLTVV.

This chain uses TRBV6-5 with TRBJ1-2; TRBD1 aligns across 9 bases. The CDR3 runs 14 residues. With V trimmed by 2 bases and J by 7 bases, 5 bases remained unmatched. Germline V lookup: CDR1 MNHEY, CDR2 SVGAGI. The DNA for the CDR3 is TGTGCCAGCAGTTACCTTGACAGGGGGTCTGGCTACACCTTC. Protein: CASSYLDRGSGYTF.

The gene calls are TRBV5-1 and TRBJ2-3; D may be TRBD2 (8 bases). Germline V gives CDR1 SGHRS, CDR2 YFSETQ. The CDR3 has 15 residues. Trimming took off 4 bases at V and 8 bases at J, with 20 bases between the two ends. The CDR3 DNA sequence: TGCGCCAGCAGCCCGGGAGGGGGCGCTTTGGCTACGCAGTATTTT. It codes for CASSPGGGALATQYF. Using reference TRBV5-1 and TRBJ2-3 for the parts outside the CDR3, the full variable domain is KAGVTQTPRYLIKTRGQQVTLSCSPISGHRSVSWYQQTPGQGLQFLFEYFSETQRNKGNFPGRFSGRQFSNSRSEMNVSTLELGDSALYLCASSPGGGALATQYFGPGTRLTVL.

V and J are TRBV4-1 and TRBJ2-2; D unresolved. CDR3 length: 14 residues. CDR1 and CDR2 from the germline V gene are MGHRA and YSYEKL. The V end was cut by 2 bases, the J end by 7 bases, with 11 bases between. CDR3 region: CASSQRRANGELFF. CDR3 in DNA: TGCGCCAGCAGCCAAAGGAGAGCCAACGGGGAGCTGTTTTTT.

The chain carries TRBV7-6 and TRBJ1-5; D ambiguous. CDR1 SGHVS and CDR2 FNYEAQ come from the germline V gene. This CDR3 contains 15 residues. V lost 2 bases to trimming and J lost 0 bases, with 8 bases between them. In DNA, the CDR3 is TGTGCCAGCAGCTTAAAGGACGGTAGCAATCAGCCCCAGCATTTT. The encoded protein is CASSLKDGSNQPQHF.

The chain has TRBV2 and TRBJ2-5, with a possible D match to TRBD2 (6 bases). CDR3 length: 13 residues. V gave up 7 bases and J gave up 1 base, with 10 bases separating them. Germline CDR1 and CDR2: SNHLY and FYNNEI. The CDR3, as DNA: TGTGCCAGCATGGGCGGGACCCAAGAGACCCAGTACTTC. Its protein is CASMGGTQETQYF. The whole variable domain, remainder taken from reference TRBV2 and TRBJ2-5, is EPEVTQTPSHQVTQMGQEVILRCVPISNHLYFYWYRQILGQKVEFLVSFYNNEISEKSEIFDDQFSVERPDGSNFTLKIRSTKLEDSAMYFCASMGGTQETQYFGPGTRLLVL.

The V gene is TRBV6-5, the J gene TRBJ1-1; 7 bases fit TRBD1. The ends lost 7 bases at V and 0 bases at J; junction bases unmatched: 8. Germline V CDR1 and CDR2: MNHEY, SVGAGI. This CDR3 contains 15 residues. CDR3 sequence: CASTKTGTLNTEAFF. Here the CDR3 DNA reads TGTGCCAGCACCAAGACAGGGACCTTGAACACTGAAGCTTTCTTT.

This sequence joins TRBV10-1 and TRBJ2-5; TRBD2 matches 12 bases. J gave up 5 bases and V 4 bases, and 2 bases lay outside the gene matches. Germline CDR1 is WNHNN and CDR2 is SYGVQD (reference sequence). This CDR3 has 14 residues. CDR3 sequence reads: CASSATSGGETQYF. CDR3 nucleotides: TGCGCCAGCAGTGCGACTAGCGGGGGTGAGACCCAGTACTTC.

For this clone: A junction boundary mismatches the germline segment, possibly from a read error. CDR3 nucleotides: TGTGCTAGCAGCTTGGGGGCCGGGGAGCTGTTTTTT. The encoded protein is CASSLGAGELFF. The chain couples TRBV7-7 to TRBJ2-2, with D possibly being TRBD1 or TRBD2 (5 bases each). Germline V gene data show CDR1 as SSHAT and CDR2 as FNYEAQ (reference sequence). The CDR3 totals 12 residues.

The V and J genes are TRBV13 and TRBJ2-3; D not resolved. Germline CDR1 and CDR2: PRHDT and FYEKMQ (reference sequence). The CDR3 length is 15 residues. The V and J ends lost 5 bases and 5 bases respectively, with 17 bases between them. The CDR3 nucleotides read TGTGCCAGCAGCCCCTCCCGGAAGCGTGGAGATACGCAGTATTTT. Protein product: CASSPSRKRGDTQYF.

The chain has TRBV5-1 and TRBJ1-4; D call uncertain. The length of the CDR3 is 14 residues. Germline CDR1 SGHRS, CDR2 YFSETQ. V gave up 4 bases and J gave up 8 bases, with 15 bases separating them. This CDR3 is CASSPSLIGEKLFF. CDR3 nucleotides: TGCGCCAGCAGCCCTTCTCTGATAGGGGAAAAACTGTTTTTT.

The chain carries TRBV24-1 and TRBJ2-1; D possibly uses TRBD1 or TRBD2 (5 bases each). Germline CDR1 is KGHDR and CDR2 is SFDVKD. Trimming removed 5 bases at V and 8 bases at J, with 12 bases between. The length of the CDR3 is 13 residues. The CDR3 DNA reads as TGTGCCACCAGTGGACTCCGAGGGGATGAGCAGTTCTTC. Protein sequence: CATSGLRGDEQFF.

This chain links TRBV7-3 with TRBJ2-1; 9 nucleotides line up with TRBD1. Germline V gene data show CDR1 as SGHTA and CDR2 as FQGTGA. V lost 4 bases to trimming and J lost 7 bases; unmatched junction nucleotides: 14. This CDR3 is 17 amino acids long. The CDR3 region is CASSSGGNRGLVNEQFF. For the CDR3, the DNA is TGTGCCAGCAGCTCCGGGGGCAACAGGGGGCTCGTAAATGAGCAGTTCTTC.

This chain joins TRBV6-1 and TRBJ1-2; perhaps TRBD1 as D (5 bases). The V gene lost 2 bases and the J gene lost 8 bases, with 12 bases spanning the gap. Germline V gene sequence: CDR1 MNHNS, CDR2 SASEGT. The CDR3 length is 13 residues. CDR3 in DNA: TGTGCCAGCAGTGAATTTTCCGGGGGAGGCTACACCTTC. Translation gives CASSEFSGGGYTF.

The rearrangement uses TRBV24-1 and TRBJ1-6; 8 positions match TRBD1. J lost 3 bases, V lost 3 bases, and 6 bases had no gene match. The CDR3 contains 17 residues. Germline V lookup: CDR1 KGHDR, CDR2 SFDVKD. The CDR3 DNA follows: TGTGCCACCAGTGATGCCGGGACAGGATTCTATAATTCACCCCTCCACTTT. As protein: CATSDAGTGFYNSPLHF.

The chain has TRBV4-3 and TRBJ2-5; D might be TRBD2 (6 bases). Between the trimmed V and J ends, which lost 1 base and 5 bases, there was a span of 20 bases. The V gene's germline CDR1 is LGHNA and CDR2 YSLEER. The CDR3 covers 17 residues. This chain's CDR3 is CASSQGSGQGRGETQYF. CDR3 sequence (DNA): TGCGCCAGCAGCCAAGGGTCGGGGCAGGGACGGGGGGAGACCCAGTACTTC.

The chain employs TRBV29-1 and TRBJ2-1; a possible D gene is TRBD2 (5 bases). The V gene's germline CDR1 is SQVTM and CDR2 ANQGSEA. V lost 4 bases and J lost 8, with 12 bases in between. The CDR3 sequence is 12 residues long. The CDR3, as DNA: TGCAGCGTTGTTCTGAGGGTCGATGAGCAGTTCTTC. Translating gives CSVVLRVDEQFF.